Following are 17 T cell receptor beta chains from one sample sequenced in a study of beta chain features in type 1 diabetes. TCRB transcripts that were expressed got sequenced, as all of the isolated RNA had been reverse transcribed. Some clones are missing from TCRdb's copy, which holds only in-frame ones; the method was immunoSEQ multiplex PCR. Counted here are roughly 240,000 clones, roughly two thirds occurring once; the ten biggest clones make up about 0.05%. Material for sequencing was naive CD4+ T cells from blood. Every receptor here comes from a man aged 30 to 39 in good health.

The chain has TRBV30 and TRBJ2-4; D possibly uses TRBD1 or TRBD2 (5 bases each). This CDR3 spans 14 amino acids. Germline-derived CDR1 and CDR2 are GTSNPN and SVGIG (reference sequence). Trimming cost V 5 bases and J 5 bases, with 16 bases left between them. Here the CDR3 reads CAWALLGRENIQYF. The CDR3 region has the DNA TGTGCCTGGGCCCTTCTGGGGCGGGAAAACATTCAGTACTTC.

The chain is built from TRBV30 and TRBJ2-6; D uncertain. Between the trimmed V and J ends, which lost 0 bases and 4 bases, there was a span of 13 bases. This CDR3 contains 16 residues. From germline, CDR1 is GTSNPN and CDR2 SVGIG (reference sequence). This CDR3 is CAWSVSVSPGANVLTF. The CDR3 region has the DNA TGTGCCTGGAGTGTATCGGTATCCCCCGGGGCCAACGTCCTGACTTTC.

V and J are TRBV9 and TRBJ2-7; unclear D gene. The germline CDR1 and CDR2 sequences are SGDLS and YYNGEE. This CDR3 spans 15 amino acids. Trimming cost V 0 bases and J 4 bases, with 14 bases left between them. In DNA form, the CDR3 reads TGTGCCAGCAGCGTAGGGGCATCCCTAGTTTACGAGCAGTACTTC. This sequence encodes CASSVGASLVYEQYF.

This clone has a single count. The V gene is TRBV10-3, the J gene TRBJ2-7; 8 positions match TRBD2. The CDR3 contains 15 residues. CDR1 is ENHRY and CDR2 is SYGVKD in the germline V gene. After removal of 4 bases from V and 0 bases from J, the junction contained 5 bases not matched to a gene. CDR3 residues: CAISGSGGSSYEQYF. DNA of the CDR3: TGTGCCATCAGTGGAAGCGGGGGTAGCTCCTACGAGCAGTACTTC.

The chain couples TRBV10-3 to TRBJ2-3, with D uncertain. Germline V gene sequence: CDR1 ENHRY, CDR2 SYGVKD. V lost 10 bases, J lost 3 bases, and 17 bases lay in between. The CDR3 length is 14 residues. CDR3 residues: CATWSMGRTDTQYF. CDR3 DNA sequence: TGTGCCACGTGGTCAATGGGCAGGACAGATACGCAGTATTTT.

This clone was seen a few times. V gene TRBV29-1 combines with J gene TRBJ1-2; TRBD1 might be the D (6 bases). V was clipped by 8 bases and J by 4 bases, with 14 bases between them. The CDR3 covers 12 residues. Looked up from germline, CDR1 is SQVTM and CDR2 is ANQGSEA. CDR3 bases: TGCAGCTTCTCCGACAGGCGCTATGGCTACACCTTC. Translating it yields CSFSDRRYGYTF.

The chain has TRBV29-1 and TRBJ1-1; D gene unclear. Trimming stripped 7 bases from V and 1 base from J, with 10 bases between. The germline V gene encodes CDR1 SQVTM and CDR2 ANQGSEA. The CDR3 extends over 12 amino acids. CDR3 residues: CSAAEGNTEAFF. As DNA, the CDR3 is TGCAGCGCAGCTGAGGGGAACACTGAAGCTTTCTTT.

This clone has only one observation. The chain carries TRBV19 and TRBJ2-2, with 13 bases fitting TRBD2. Per the germline V gene, CDR1 is LNHDA and CDR2 is SQIVND (reference sequence). The CDR3 consists of 15 residues. V gave up 3 bases and J gave up 7 bases; unmatched junction bases: 2. The CDR3 bases are TGTGCCAGTAGTATGGGGACTAGCGGGATCGGGGAGCTGTTTTTT. Protein product: CASSMGTSGIGELFF. Filled out from reference TRBV19 and TRBJ2-2, the complete variable domain reads DGGITQSPKYLFRKEGQNVTLSCEQNLNHDAMYWYRQDPGQGLRLIYYSQIVNDFQKGDIAEGYSVSREKKESFPLTVTSAQKNPTAFYLCASSMGTSGIGELFFGEGSRLTVL.

J is TRBJ2-3 and V is TRBV5-1; weak D call: TRBD1 (5 bases). Trimming took 4 bases from V and 3 from J, leaving 12 bases between them. CDR1 and CDR2 (germline): SGHRS, YFSETQ. The CDR3 spans 14 residues. The CDR3 region is CASSDTSGTDTQYF. CDR3 sequence (DNA): TGCGCCAGCAGCGATACCTCAGGGACAGATACGCAGTATTTT.

The chain has TRBV7-9 and TRBJ2-3; 13 bases agree with TRBD2. The V segment lost 5 bases and the J segment 2 bases; nucleotides outside the gene matches: 4. There are 16 residues in the CDR3. Germline-derived CDR1 and CDR2 are SEHNR and FQNEAQ (reference sequence). This CDR3 reads CASSQGLAGDTDTQYF. CDR3 nucleotides: TGTGCCAGCAGCCAAGGACTAGCGGGGGACACAGATACGCAGTATTTT.

This chain connects TRBV7-9 to TRBJ1-4; no clear D gene. The CDR3 has 15 amino acids. Germline assignment: CDR1 SEHNR and CDR2 FQNEAQ (reference sequence). V gave up 1 base and J gave up 3 bases, with 9 bases separating them. For the CDR3, the DNA is TGTGCCAGCAGCTTAGGGACGGGAGCTAATGAAAAACTGTTTTTT. The encoded protein is CASSLGTGANEKLFF.

The rearrangement uses TRBV5-4 and TRBJ2-2; D gene uncertain. Germline-derived CDR1 and CDR2 are SGHNT and YYREEE (reference sequence). With 2 bases removed from V and 8 bases from J, the gap between germline ends came to 13 bases. CDR3 length equals 14 residues. The DNA for the CDR3 is TGTGCCAGCAGCTTAGGGATACCACCGGGGGAGCTGTTTTTT. It is translated as CASSLGIPPGELFF.

This clone was counted only a few times. V is TRBV6-5 and J is TRBJ2-1, with D unresolved. Germline values: CDR1 MNHEY, CDR2 SVGAGI. V dropped 6 bases and J dropped 0 bases, with 3 bases sitting between them. The CDR3 length is 12 residues. CDR3 loop: CASRSSYNEQFF. CDR3 bases: TGTGCCAGCAGGTCCTCCTACAATGAGCAGTTCTTC.

The rearrangement joins TRBV11-2 to TRBJ2-3, with a possible D match to TRBD1 (5 bases). This CDR3 comprises 15 residues. The V end was cut by 0 bases, the J end by 4 bases, with 11 bases between. Germline V gene data show CDR1 as SGHAT and CDR2 as FQNNGV. CDR3 coding DNA: TGTGCCAGCAGCTTAGATGCAGGGTGGCCAGATACGCAGTATTTT. It codes for CASSLDAGWPDTQYF.

This clone was counted a single time. The J gene is TRBJ2-1, the V gene TRBV5-1, with 9 bases aligning to TRBD1. The germline V gene encodes CDR1 SGHRS and CDR2 YFSETQ. The CDR3 is 13 amino acids. V lost 3 bases to trimming and J lost 7 bases; unmatched junction nucleotides: 2. The CDR3 DNA is TGCGCCAGCAGCTATGACAGGGGGAATGAGCAGTTCTTC. Residues: CASSYDRGNEQFF.

The chain uses TRBV30 and TRBJ2-7, with D possibly being TRBD1 (5 bases). V was shortened by 3 bases and J by 5 bases, with 23 bases between the two germline ends. Germline values: CDR1 GTSNPN, CDR2 SVGIG (reference sequence). The CDR3 is 16 amino acids. CDR3 DNA: TGTGCCTGGAGCAGACAGAGAAGGGCAGTTTTGAACGAGCAGTACTTC. Amino acid sequence: CAWSRQRRAVLNEQYF.

The chain recombines TRBV30 with TRBJ2-1; 10 positions agree with TRBD2. Germline assignment: CDR1 GTSNPN and CDR2 SVGIG (reference sequence). J lost 1 base, V lost 3 bases, and 6 bases had no gene match. This CDR3 spans 16 amino acids. The CDR3 is CAWRRSGGASYNEQFF. As DNA, the CDR3 is TGTGCCTGGAGAAGGAGCGGGGGGGCTTCCTACAATGAGCAGTTCTTC.